This entry lists 16 T cell receptor beta chains sequenced from one sample in a study of Ad26.COV2.S vaccination and SARS-CoV-2 variants. Clones were read by immunoSEQ multiplex PCR, and TCRdb kept only the in-frame ones, dropping some. The table has about 460,000 clones, around 89% seen once. Regarding treatment: some 20 received Ad26.COV2.S at low or high dose, single or two shots; 5 received placebo; per-sample allocation not given. Day 63 after the first injection of vaccine or placebo was the sampling time. This specimen consisted of peripheral blood, obtained in a trial of Ad26.COV2.S vaccine versus placebo. These receptors all stem from a person between 18 and 60 years old who received the Ad26.COV2.S COVID-19 vaccine or a placebo.

Here the CDR3 DNA reads TGTGCCTGGAGTGTTAACGGAAACACTGAAGCTTTCTTT. As protein: CAWSVNGNTEAFF. The rearrangement joins TRBV30 to TRBJ1-1; D unresolved. V shed 0 bases and J shed 2 bases, with 7 bases lying between them. The CDR3 runs to 13 residues. Per germline, CDR1 GTSNPN and CDR2 SVGIG (reference sequence).

J is TRBJ2-2 and V is TRBV7-6; 7 bases are shared with TRBD2. J was trimmed by 1 base and V by 2 bases; bases with no gene match: 4. Germline V gene lookup returns CDR1 SGHVS and CDR2 FNYEAQ. The CDR3 has 16 residues. The CDR3 loop reads CASSLRRGENTGELFF. The CDR3 DNA reads TGTGCCAGCAGCTTAAGACGGGGGGAGAACACCGGGGAGCTGTTTTTT.

Regarding this clone: It is likely a read error: a sequence one base away is far more abundant. The V call is TRBV11-2, the J call TRBJ2-7; no firm D call. V was clipped by 4 bases and J by 0 bases, with 1 base between them. Germline values: CDR1 SGHAT, CDR2 FQNNGV. This CDR3 has 11 residues. The CDR3 DNA is TGTGCCAGCAGCTACTCCTACGAGCAGTACTTC. Its translation is CASSYSYEQYF.

The J gene is TRBJ2-1, the V gene TRBV30; 8 nucleotides agree with TRBD2. With 4 bases clipped from V and 0 bases from J, the junction kept 14 bases outside the gene matches. Germline V gene data show CDR1 as GTSNPN and CDR2 as SVGIG (reference sequence). The CDR3 spans 18 residues. CDR3 protein: CAWTGGAGKPSSYNEQFF. The CDR3 DNA follows: TGTGCCTGGACGGGGGGGGCGGGAAAACCGAGCTCCTACAATGAGCAGTTCTTC.

The chain recombines TRBV11-2 with TRBJ2-2, with no clear D. The CDR3 has 16 residues. V lost 1 base to trimming and J lost 6 bases, with 15 bases between them. CDR1 and CDR2 (germline): SGHAT, FQNNGV. DNA for the CDR3: TGTGCCAGCAGCTTAGTAGTCTGGCTAGAGCCCGGGGAGCTGTTTTTT. Residues: CASSLVVWLEPGELFF.

V and J are TRBV28 and TRBJ2-2; D could derive from TRBD1 or TRBD2 (5 bases each). V shed 6 bases and J shed 3 bases, with 11 bases lying between them. CDR1 is MDHEN and CDR2 is SYDVKM in the germline V gene. This CDR3 has 14 amino acids. This CDR3 reads CASRQASYTGELFF. The DNA for the CDR3 is TGTGCCAGCAGACAGGCTAGCTACACCGGGGAGCTGTTTTTT. Filled out from reference TRBV28 and TRBJ2-2, the complete variable domain reads DVKVTQSSRYLVKRTGEKVFLECVQDMDHENMFWYRQDPGLGLRLIYFSYDVKMKEKGDIPEGYSVSREKKERFSLILESASTNQTSMYLCASRQASYTGELFFGEGSRLTVL.

The V and J genes are TRBV7-6 and TRBJ1-1; TRBD1 might be the D (6 bases). Germline V gene data show CDR1 as SGHVS and CDR2 as FNYEAQ. The V end lost 2 bases, the J end lost 6 bases, and 10 bases lay between the germline ends. The CDR3 sequence is 13 residues long. The CDR3 bases are TGTGCCAGCAGCTTACTTACAGGGTCTGAAGCTTTCTTT. Encoded protein: CASSLLTGSEAFF.

The chain is built from TRBV6-5 and TRBJ1-5, with unresolved D. The CDR3 runs to 13 residues. V lost 7 bases and J 1 base, leaving 8 bases between the germline ends. Germline V gene data show CDR1 as MNHEY and CDR2 as SVGAGI. The chain's CDR3 is CASNILSNQPQHF. The CDR3 DNA reads as TGTGCCAGCAACATTTTGAGCAATCAGCCCCAGCATTTT.

This rearrangement joins TRBV6-6 to TRBJ2-2; TRBD1 matches at 11 bases. Losses at the gene ends were 10 bases for V and 5 bases for J; bases not matched to a gene: 6. The CDR3 has 14 residues. The germline gives CDR1 MNHNY, CDR2 SVGAGI (reference sequence). For the CDR3, the DNA is TGTGCCACCAGCGGGACAGGGGGGACCGGGGAGCTGTTTTTT. This encodes CATSGTGGTGELFF.

The V and J genes are TRBV19 and TRBJ2-1, with 10 bases fitting TRBD2. Germline trimming cut 4 bases from V and 4 bases from J; bases unmatched to any gene: 10. Germline CDR1 reads LNHDA; CDR2 reads SQIVND (reference sequence). This CDR3 is 17 amino acids long. The CDR3 region has the DNA TGTGCCAGTAGTAATGGCCATTGGACTAGCGGTTACAATGAGCAGTTCTTC. Protein product: CASSNGHWTSGYNEQFF. Filled out from reference TRBV19 and TRBJ2-1, the complete variable domain reads DGGITQSPKYLFRKEGQNVTLSCEQNLNHDAMYWYRQDPGQGLRLIYYSQIVNDFQKGDIAEGYSVSREKKESFPLTVTSAQKNPTAFYLCASSNGHWTSGYNEQFFGPGTRLTVL.

This clone was detected once. This chain connects TRBV19 to TRBJ1-2, with D possibly matching TRBD1 (5 bases). The V and J ends lost 3 bases and 7 bases respectively, with 12 bases between them. Germline V gives CDR1 LNHDA, CDR2 SQIVND (reference sequence). The CDR3 is made up of 13 amino acids. The CDR3 loop is CASSILSGLGYTF. CDR3 bases: TGTGCCAGTAGTATTCTGTCGGGGCTTGGCTACACCTTC.

The CDR3 here is CASSFSPATYEQYF. For the CDR3, the DNA is TGTGCCAGCAGCTTTTCTCCGGCAACCTACGAGCAGTACTTC. The gene calls are TRBV7-2 and TRBJ2-7; the D is unclear. The length of the CDR3 is 14 residues. Trimming removed 3 bases at V and 2 bases at J, with 11 bases between. Germline V CDR1 and CDR2: SGHTA, FQGNSA.

The chain employs TRBV3-1 (or the pseudogene TRBV3-2) and TRBJ2-7; no reliable D call. Per the germline V gene, CDR1 is LGHDT and CDR2 is YNNKEL (reference sequence). This CDR3 is 12 amino acids long. Trimming cost V 1 base and J 9 bases, with 10 bases left between them. CDR3 DNA sequence: TGTGCCAGCAGCCAAGGCCCCATGGGGCAGTACTTC. This codes for CASSQGPMGQYF.

The chain carries TRBV11-2 and TRBJ1-6; 7 bases are a match to TRBD1. CDR1 and CDR2 (germline): SGHAT, FQNNGV. V was pared by 1 base and J by 1 base, with 4 bases of the junction left unmatched. CDR3 length: 17 residues. CDR3 nucleotides: TGTGCCAGCAGCTTAGCTTACAGGGGTTCCTATAATTCACCCCTCCACTTT. This translates into CASSLAYRGSYNSPLHF.

This clone is a singleton in its sample. This chain connects TRBV11-2 to TRBJ2-3, with D possibly being TRBD1 (5 bases). This CDR3 comprises 17 residues. Trimming pared 1 base from V and 4 bases from J, leaving 18 bases between. Germline CDR1 SGHAT, CDR2 FQNNGV. The CDR3 sequence is CASSLASQALRPDTQYF. The CDR3 DNA reads as TGTGCCAGCAGCTTAGCCTCACAGGCCCTACGCCCAGATACGCAGTATTTT.

V usage is TRBV5-1 and J usage is TRBJ2-1, with 9 bases aligning to TRBD2. CDR1 SGHRS and CDR2 YFSETQ come from the germline V gene. V lost 0 bases to trimming and J lost 4 bases; unmatched junction nucleotides: 2. The CDR3 length is 15 residues. Here the CDR3 reads CASSLEGLAYNEQFF. The CDR3 region has the DNA TGCGCCAGCAGCTTGGAGGGACTAGCTTACAATGAGCAGTTCTTC. Filled out from reference TRBV5-1 and TRBJ2-1, the complete variable domain reads KAGVTQTPRYLIKTRGQQVTLSCSPISGHRSVSWYQQTPGQGLQFLFEYFSETQRNKGNFPGRFSGRQFSNSRSEMNVSTLELGDSALYLCASSLEGLAYNEQFFGPGTRLTVL.